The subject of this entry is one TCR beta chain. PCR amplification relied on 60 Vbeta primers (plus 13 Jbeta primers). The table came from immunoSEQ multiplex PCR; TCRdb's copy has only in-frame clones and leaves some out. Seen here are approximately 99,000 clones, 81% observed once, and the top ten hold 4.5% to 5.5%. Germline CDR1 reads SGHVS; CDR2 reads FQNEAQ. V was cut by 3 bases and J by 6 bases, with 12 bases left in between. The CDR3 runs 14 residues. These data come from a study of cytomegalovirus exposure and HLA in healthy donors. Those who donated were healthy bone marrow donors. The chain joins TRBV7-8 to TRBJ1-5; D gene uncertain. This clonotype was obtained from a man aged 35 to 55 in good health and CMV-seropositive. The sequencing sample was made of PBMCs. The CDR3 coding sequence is TGTGCCAGCAGCTTCACCTTGAGAGGTCAGCCCCAGCATTTT. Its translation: CASSFTLRGQPQHF.